One sample yielded the 20 T cell receptor beta chains listed below, sequenced in a study of cytomegalovirus exposure and HLA in healthy donors. PCR was performed using 60 Vbeta and 13 Jbeta primers. Profiling relied on immunoSEQ multiplex PCR, and the TCRdb table lists in-frame clones only, not all of them. Of about 150,000 clones listed, about 85% are singletons. Sequences were obtained from PBMCs. These receptor sequences come from a man under 40 in good health and CMV-seropositive.

This chain uses TRBV7-9 with TRBJ1-2; 7 nucleotides align to TRBD1. Germline CDR1 is SEHNR and CDR2 is FQNEAQ (reference sequence). Trimming took 5 bases from V and 0 from J; bases not matched to a gene: 15. The CDR3 spans 18 residues. CDR3 sequence (DNA): TGTGCCAGCAGCCGGGGGGGGACAGACTACCAATCTAACTATGGCTACACCTTC. Its translation is CASSRGGTDYQSNYGYTF.

The V gene is TRBV7-3, the J gene TRBJ2-1; 9 bases fit TRBD1. This CDR3 contains 15 residues. The J segment lost 7 bases and the V segment lost 5 bases, leaving 9 bases of the junction unmatched. CDR1 SGHTA and CDR2 FQGTGA come from the germline V gene. The DNA of the CDR3 is TGTGCCAGCAGCATAGGGACAGGGATATTGAATGAGCAGTTCTTC. The encoded protein is CASSIGTGILNEQFF.

The rearrangement links TRBV7-9 to TRBJ2-7, with 7 bases that match TRBD1. This CDR3 contains 14 residues. V lost 2 bases to trimming and J lost 3 bases; unmatched junction nucleotides: 4. Germline-derived CDR1 and CDR2 are SEHNR and FQNEAQ (reference sequence). The CDR3 bases are TGTGCCAGCAGCTTAATATCAGGGGGCTACGAGCAGTACTTC. It encodes CASSLISGGYEQYF. The variable domain in full, with the rest retrieved from reference TRBV7-9 and TRBJ2-7, is DTGVSQNPRHKITKRGQNVTFRCDPISEHNRLYWYRQTLGQGPEFLTYFQNEAQLEKSRLLSDRFSAERPKGSFSTLEIQRTEQGDSAMYLCASSLISGGYEQYFGPGTRLTVT.

The V call is TRBV10-1, the J call TRBJ2-3; TRBD1 matches at 11 bases. V gave up 5 bases and J gave up 7 bases; unmatched junction bases: 5. CDR3 length: 14 residues. The germline CDR1 and CDR2 sequences are WNHNN and SYGVQD (reference sequence). This chain's CDR3 is CASSPGQGGNTQYF. CDR3 nucleotides: TGCGCCAGCAGTCCGGGACAGGGGGGAAATACGCAGTATTTT.

This clone was observed a handful of times. This rearrangement joins TRBV28 to TRBJ1-2; possible D gene TRBD1, 5 bases. The CDR3 spans 15 residues. Per germline, CDR1 MDHEN and CDR2 SYDVKM. V lost 3 bases to trimming and J lost 4 bases, with 15 bases between them. The CDR3 DNA reads TGTGCCAGCAGTTTGGAGACAGTTGCTGGCTATGGCTACACCTTC. Amino acid sequence: CASSLETVAGYGYTF.

This clone appeared once. This chain connects TRBV5-6 to TRBJ2-3; 8 nucleotides line up with TRBD2. The trim removed 2 bases at V and 1 base at J, leaving 3 bases unmatched. CDR3 length: 15 residues. Germline V lookup: CDR1 SGHDT, CDR2 YYEEEE. The CDR3 is CASSFLRGGTDTQYF. CDR3 nucleotides: TGTGCCAGCAGCTTCTTGCGGGGGGGCACAGATACGCAGTATTTT.

The V and J genes are TRBV7-2 and TRBJ2-1, with TRBD1 identical over 10 bases. This CDR3 contains 15 residues. The germline V gene encodes CDR1 SGHTA and CDR2 FQGNSA. V lost 6 bases and J lost 4; bases outside the gene matches: 6. The CDR3 here is CASSLTGGLYNEQFF. The CDR3 DNA follows: TGTGCCAGCAGTCTGACAGGGGGCTTATACAATGAGCAGTTCTTC. Full variable domain (remainder filled in from reference TRBV7-2 and TRBJ2-1): GAGVSQSPSNKVTEKGKDVELRCDPISGHTALYWYRQSLGQGLEFLIYFQGNSAPDKSGLPSDRFSAERTGGSVSTLTIQRTQQEDSAVYLCASSLTGGLYNEQFFGPGTRLTVL.

This clone has only a few counts. The V call is TRBV2, the J call TRBJ1-1; TRBD1 matches at 8 bases. V lost 7 bases, J lost 1 base, and 5 bases stayed unmatched. Looked up from germline, CDR1 is SNHLY and CDR2 is FYNNEI. The CDR3 is 14 amino acids. CDR3 amino acids: CASTVQGGNTEAFF. The CDR3 DNA follows: TGTGCCAGCACTGTACAGGGGGGGAACACTGAAGCTTTCTTT.

V usage is TRBV11-3 and J usage is TRBJ2-1, with D perhaps matching TRBD2 (5 bases). Germline V CDR1 and CDR2: SGHNT, YENEEA. The CDR3 is 13 amino acids. The ends were cut back, 5 bases at V and 7 bases at J, with 12 bases in the middle. CDR3 sequence (DNA): TGTGCCAGCAGCCAGCGGTTCGGGAATGAGCAGTTCTTC. Residues: CASSQRFGNEQFF.

As to this clone: One junction end does not reproduce the germline sequence, and a read error may be involved. V usage is TRBV7-7 and J usage is TRBJ2-5; no reliable D call. The CDR3 runs 13 residues. Germline-derived CDR1 and CDR2 are SSHAT and FNYEAQ (reference sequence). Here the CDR3 DNA reads TGTGCTAGCAGCCCCTCAGAAGCGGAGACCCAGTACTTC. Protein sequence: CASSPSEAETQYF.

This rearrangement joins TRBV9 to TRBJ1-2; D gene ambiguous. Per the germline V gene, CDR1 is SGDLS and CDR2 is YYNGEE. The CDR3 is 12 residues long. V was clipped by 4 bases and J by 7 bases, with 11 bases between them. CDR3: CASSPPGVGYTF. The CDR3 DNA reads as TGTGCCAGCAGCCCCCCCGGAGTTGGCTACACCTTC.

The J gene is TRBJ2-1, the V gene TRBV18; 9 bases map to TRBD1. J gave up 2 bases and V 0 bases, and 5 bases lay outside the gene matches. CDR1 and CDR2 from the germline V gene are KGHSH and LQKENI. This CDR3 has 17 residues. The CDR3: CASSPPPGQGTYNEQFF. DNA for the CDR3: TGTGCCAGCTCACCACCTCCGGGACAGGGCACCTACAATGAGCAGTTCTTC. The full variable domain, with the rest looked up from reference TRBV18 and TRBJ2-1, is NAGVMQNPRHLVRRRGQEARLRCSPMKGHSHVYWYRQLPEEGLKFMVYLQKENIIDESGMPKERFSAEFPKEGPSILRIQQVVRGDSAAYFCASSPPPGQGTYNEQFFGPGTRLTVL.

This clone has just a few counts. This chain connects TRBV9 to TRBJ2-5, with 11 positions matching TRBD2. CDR3 length: 15 residues. V shed 3 bases, J shed 5 bases, and the junction held 6 bases outside the gene matches. CDR1 is SGDLS and CDR2 is YYNGEE in the germline V gene. CDR3 loop: CASSDLAGGRETQYF. The CDR3 DNA reads TGTGCCAGCAGCGACCTAGCGGGAGGAAGGGAGACCCAGTACTTC.

This sequence joins TRBV6-5 and TRBJ1-5; D is unresolved. The CDR3 runs to 15 residues. The V gene's germline CDR1 is MNHEY and CDR2 SVGAGI. V was pared by 5 bases and J by 4 bases, with 15 bases between. CDR3 sequence: CASSPRASGNQPQHF. CDR3 DNA: TGTGCCAGCAGTCCGAGGGCGTCGGGTAATCAGCCCCAGCATTTT.

The rearrangement links TRBV7-9 to TRBJ1-2; 9 bases are shared with TRBD1. CDR1 SEHNR and CDR2 FQNEAQ come from the germline V gene (reference sequence). The trim removed 6 bases at V and 3 bases at J, leaving 8 bases unmatched. The CDR3 is 15 amino acids. The CDR3 region has the DNA TGTGCCAGCAGTTTGGGACAGGGCGGAGACTATGGCTACACCTTC. Translating gives CASSLGQGGDYGYTF.

V and J are TRBV11-3 and TRBJ2-5; D might be TRBD1 (7 bases). Per the germline V gene, CDR1 is SGHNT and CDR2 is YENEEA. This CDR3 has 15 amino acids. V was cut by 4 bases and J by 4 bases, with 16 bases left in between. The CDR3 sequence: CASSSHRGGTETQYF. The CDR3 nucleotides are TGTGCCAGCAGCTCCCACAGGGGAGGCACAGAGACCCAGTACTTC.

This clone was seen only once. The chain uses TRBV6-1 and TRBJ1-2, with 9 bases matching TRBD1. Germline V gene data show CDR1 as MNHNS and CDR2 as SASEGT. V shed 11 bases and J 6 bases; nucleotides not matched to a gene: 13. The CDR3 loop spans 14 amino acids. CDR3 amino acids: CAFYPGTGRHGYTF. The CDR3 DNA is TGTGCCTTCTATCCCGGGACAGGGAGACATGGCTACACCTTC.

The CDR3 bases are TGTGCCAGCGGTTCTAGAGTGTCTAGCGCGGTATCCTACGAGCAGTACTTC. As protein: CASGSRVSSAVSYEQYF. The rearrangement links TRBV28 to TRBJ2-7; D may be TRBD2 (6 bases). The CDR3 extends over 17 amino acids. Trimming cost V 8 bases and J 1 base, with 24 bases left between them. CDR1 and CDR2 (germline): MDHEN, SYDVKM.

This chain links TRBV4-1 with TRBJ1-1; D remains ambiguous. Trimming stripped 0 bases from V and 5 bases from J, with 7 bases between. The CDR3 runs 13 residues. CDR1 is MGHRA and CDR2 is YSYEKL in the germline V gene. CDR3 residues: CASSQDTLTEAFF. CDR3 sequence (DNA): TGCGCCAGCAGCCAAGATACTCTAACTGAAGCTTTCTTT.

This chain connects TRBV2 to TRBJ1-2; tentative D call: TRBD1 (5 bases). Looked up from germline, CDR1 is SNHLY and CDR2 is FYNNEI. This CDR3 has 15 residues. Trimming shortened V by 1 base and J by 8 bases, and 17 bases separated the two germline ends. CDR3 protein: CASSEGPPGVGGYTF. DNA for the CDR3: TGTGCCAGCAGTGAAGGCCCCCCGGGGGTGGGGGGCTACACCTTC.